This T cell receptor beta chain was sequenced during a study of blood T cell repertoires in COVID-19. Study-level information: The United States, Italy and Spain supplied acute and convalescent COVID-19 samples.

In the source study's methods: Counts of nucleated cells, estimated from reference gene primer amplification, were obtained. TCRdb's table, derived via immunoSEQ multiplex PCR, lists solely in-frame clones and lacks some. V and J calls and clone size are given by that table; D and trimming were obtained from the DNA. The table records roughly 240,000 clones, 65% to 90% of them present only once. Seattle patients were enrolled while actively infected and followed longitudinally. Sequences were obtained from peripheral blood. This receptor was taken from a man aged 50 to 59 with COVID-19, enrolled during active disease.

This chain's CDR3 is CASSPGTKVQNEQFF. In DNA, the CDR3 is TGCGCCAGCAGCCCCGGGACTAAGGTTCAGAATGAGCAGTTCTTC. The chain recombines TRBV5-1 with TRBJ2-1; 7 positions match TRBD2. There are 15 residues in the CDR3. The germline gives CDR1 SGHRS, CDR2 YFSETQ. J lost 7 bases, V lost 4 bases, and 11 bases had no gene match.